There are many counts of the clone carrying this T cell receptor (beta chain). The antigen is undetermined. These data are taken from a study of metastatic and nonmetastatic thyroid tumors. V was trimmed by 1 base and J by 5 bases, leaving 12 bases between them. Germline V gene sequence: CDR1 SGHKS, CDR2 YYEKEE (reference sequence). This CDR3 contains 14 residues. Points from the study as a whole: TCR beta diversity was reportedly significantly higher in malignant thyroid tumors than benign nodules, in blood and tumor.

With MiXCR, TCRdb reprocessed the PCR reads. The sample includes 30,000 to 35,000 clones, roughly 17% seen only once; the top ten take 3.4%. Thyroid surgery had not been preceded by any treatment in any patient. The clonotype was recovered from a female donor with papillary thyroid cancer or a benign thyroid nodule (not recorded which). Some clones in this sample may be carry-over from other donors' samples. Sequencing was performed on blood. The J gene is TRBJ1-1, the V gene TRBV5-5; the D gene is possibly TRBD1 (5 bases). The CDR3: CASSLMGPQTEAFF. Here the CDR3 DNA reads TGTGCCAGCAGCTTGATGGGGCCCCAGACTGAAGCTTTCTTT.